This T cell receptor (beta chain) came from a study of blood T cell repertoires in COVID-19. Trimming stripped 0 bases from V and 1 base from J, with 12 bases between. The germline V gene encodes CDR1 SGDLS and CDR2 YYNGEE. The CDR3 length is 16 residues. Here immunoSEQ multiplex PCR was the method, and the copy in TCRdb shows in-frame clones only, minus some. The data hold 84,000 or so clones, with over 80% observed a single time. Sequenced input: peripheral blood. This TCR came from a woman between 55 and 75 years old with active COVID-19. This sequence joins TRBV9 and TRBJ2-3, with D uncertain. The DNA of the CDR3 is TGTGCCAGCAGCGTAGGTTTCGGTGTTGGCACAGATACGCAGTATTTT. Translating gives CASSVGFGVGTDTQYF.